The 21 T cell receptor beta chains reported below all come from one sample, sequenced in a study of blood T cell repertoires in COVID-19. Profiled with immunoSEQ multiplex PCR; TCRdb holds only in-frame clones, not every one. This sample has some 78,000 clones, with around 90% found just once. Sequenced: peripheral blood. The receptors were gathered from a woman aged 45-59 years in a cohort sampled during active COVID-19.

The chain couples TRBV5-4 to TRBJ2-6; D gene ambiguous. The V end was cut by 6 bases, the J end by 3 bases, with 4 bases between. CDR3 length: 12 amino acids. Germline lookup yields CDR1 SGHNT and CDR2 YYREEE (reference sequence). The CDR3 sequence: CASTRGANVLTF. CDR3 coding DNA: TGTGCCAGCACCCGTGGGGCCAACGTCCTGACTTTC.

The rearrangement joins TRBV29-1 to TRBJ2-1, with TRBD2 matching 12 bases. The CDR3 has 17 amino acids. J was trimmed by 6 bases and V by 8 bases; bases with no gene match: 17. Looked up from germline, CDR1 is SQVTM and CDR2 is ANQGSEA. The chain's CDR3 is CSIVTETSGSRGNEQFF. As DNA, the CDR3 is TGCAGCATCGTAACGGAGACTAGCGGGAGTAGGGGCAATGAGCAGTTCTTC.

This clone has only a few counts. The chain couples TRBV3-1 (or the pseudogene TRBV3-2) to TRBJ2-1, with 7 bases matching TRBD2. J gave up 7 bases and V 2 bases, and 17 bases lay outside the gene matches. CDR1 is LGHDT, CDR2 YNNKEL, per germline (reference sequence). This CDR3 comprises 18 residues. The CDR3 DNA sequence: TGTGCCAGCAGCCAAAGATCCCCCGGAGGCGGGAGTAGGAATGAGCAGTTCTTC. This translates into CASSQRSPGGGSRNEQFF.

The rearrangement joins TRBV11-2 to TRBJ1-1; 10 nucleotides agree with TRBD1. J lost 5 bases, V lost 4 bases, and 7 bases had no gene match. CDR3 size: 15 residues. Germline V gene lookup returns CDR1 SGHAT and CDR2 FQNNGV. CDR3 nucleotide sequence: TGTGCCAGCAGCTCCGGGACAGGGGAGGGAACTGAAGCTTTCTTT. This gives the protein CASSSGTGEGTEAFF.

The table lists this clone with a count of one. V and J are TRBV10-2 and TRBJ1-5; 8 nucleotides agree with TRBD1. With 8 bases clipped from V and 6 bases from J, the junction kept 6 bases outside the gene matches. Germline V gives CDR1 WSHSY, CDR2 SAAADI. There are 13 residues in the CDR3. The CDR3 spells CASLQGVGQPQHF. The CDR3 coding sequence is TGCGCCAGCCTACAGGGGGTAGGTCAGCCCCAGCATTTT.

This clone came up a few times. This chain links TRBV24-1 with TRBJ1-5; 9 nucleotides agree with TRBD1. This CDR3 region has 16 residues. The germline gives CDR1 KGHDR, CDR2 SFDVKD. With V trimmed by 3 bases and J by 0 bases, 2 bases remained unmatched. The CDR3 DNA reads TGTGCCACCAGTGATCACAGGGGGCCTAGCAATCAGCCCCAGCATTTT. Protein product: CATSDHRGPSNQPQHF.

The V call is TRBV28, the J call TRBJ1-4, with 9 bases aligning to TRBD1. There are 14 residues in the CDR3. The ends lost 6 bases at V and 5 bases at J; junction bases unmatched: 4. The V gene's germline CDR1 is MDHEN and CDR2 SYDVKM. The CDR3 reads CASSRGTGNEKLFF. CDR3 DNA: TGTGCCAGCAGCAGAGGGACAGGGAATGAAAAACTGTTTTTT. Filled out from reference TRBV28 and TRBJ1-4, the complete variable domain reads DVKVTQSSRYLVKRTGEKVFLECVQDMDHENMFWYRQDPGLGLRLIYFSYDVKMKEKGDIPEGYSVSREKKERFSLILESASTNQTSMYLCASSRGTGNEKLFFGSGTQLSVL.

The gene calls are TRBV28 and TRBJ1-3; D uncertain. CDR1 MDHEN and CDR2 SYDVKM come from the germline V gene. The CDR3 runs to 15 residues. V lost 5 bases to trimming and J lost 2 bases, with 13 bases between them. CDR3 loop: CASSGRRTPGNTIYF. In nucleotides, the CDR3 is TGTGCCAGCAGTGGGCGCAGAACCCCTGGAAACACCATATATTTT.

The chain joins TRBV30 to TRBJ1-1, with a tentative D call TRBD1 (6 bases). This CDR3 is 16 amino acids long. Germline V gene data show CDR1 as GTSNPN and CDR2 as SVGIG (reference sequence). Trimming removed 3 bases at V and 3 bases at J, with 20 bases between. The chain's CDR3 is CAWSSGAGTPHTEAFF. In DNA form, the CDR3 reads TGTGCCTGGAGCTCTGGAGCCGGGACACCACACACTGAAGCTTTCTTT.

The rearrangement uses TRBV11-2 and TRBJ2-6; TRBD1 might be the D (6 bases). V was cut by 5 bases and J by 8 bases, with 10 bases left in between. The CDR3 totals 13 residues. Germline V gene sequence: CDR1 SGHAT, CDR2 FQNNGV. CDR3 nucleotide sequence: TGTGCCAGCAGCCCACAGGGAACCAACGTCCTGACTTTC. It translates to CASSPQGTNVLTF.

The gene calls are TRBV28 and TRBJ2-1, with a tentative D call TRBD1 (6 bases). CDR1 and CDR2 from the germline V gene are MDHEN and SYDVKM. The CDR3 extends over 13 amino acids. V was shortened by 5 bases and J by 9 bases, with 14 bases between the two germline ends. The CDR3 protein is CASSPYRVPEQFF. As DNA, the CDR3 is TGTGCCAGCAGTCCTTACAGGGTTCCTGAGCAGTTCTTC.

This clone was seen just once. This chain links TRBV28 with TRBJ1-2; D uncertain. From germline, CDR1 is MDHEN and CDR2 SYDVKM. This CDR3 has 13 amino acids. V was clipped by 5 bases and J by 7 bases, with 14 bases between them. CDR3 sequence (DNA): TGTGCCAGCAGTCGACTCGTTGAGCTTGGCTACACCTTC. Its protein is CASSRLVELGYTF.

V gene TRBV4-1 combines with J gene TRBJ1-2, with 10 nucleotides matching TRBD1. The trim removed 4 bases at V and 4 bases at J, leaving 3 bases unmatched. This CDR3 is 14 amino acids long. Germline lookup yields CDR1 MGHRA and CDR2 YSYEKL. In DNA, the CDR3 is TGCGCCAGCAGCCTAGGACAGGGGGGCTATGGCTACACCTTC. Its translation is CASSLGQGGYGYTF.

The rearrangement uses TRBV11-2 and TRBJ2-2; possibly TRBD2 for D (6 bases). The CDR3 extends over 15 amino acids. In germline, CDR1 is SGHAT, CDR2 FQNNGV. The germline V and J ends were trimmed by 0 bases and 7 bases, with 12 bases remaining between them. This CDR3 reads CASSLDHGRNGELFF. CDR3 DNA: TGTGCCAGCAGCTTAGATCATGGGAGGAACGGGGAGCTGTTTTTT.

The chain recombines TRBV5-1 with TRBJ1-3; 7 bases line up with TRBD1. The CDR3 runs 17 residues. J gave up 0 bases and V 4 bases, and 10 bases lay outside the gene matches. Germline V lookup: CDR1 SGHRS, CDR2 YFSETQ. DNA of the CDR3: TGCGCCAGCAGCCTCCCAGGGGGACAGAGCTCTGGAAACACCATATATTTT. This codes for CASSLPGGQSSGNTIYF.

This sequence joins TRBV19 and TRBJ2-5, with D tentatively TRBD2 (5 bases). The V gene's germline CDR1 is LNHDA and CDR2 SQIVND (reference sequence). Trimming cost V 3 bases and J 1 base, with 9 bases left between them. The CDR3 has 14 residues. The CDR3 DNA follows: TGTGCCAGTAGTATTGGGCGGGTCCAAGAGACCCAGTACTTC. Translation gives CASSIGRVQETQYF.

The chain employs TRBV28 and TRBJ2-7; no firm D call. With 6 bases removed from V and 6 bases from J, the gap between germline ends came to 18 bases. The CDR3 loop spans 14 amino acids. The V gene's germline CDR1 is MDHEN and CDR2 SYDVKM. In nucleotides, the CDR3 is TGTGCCAGCAGCTCGGGTCTAGGAGACTCCGAGCAGTACTTC. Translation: CASSSGLGDSEQYF.

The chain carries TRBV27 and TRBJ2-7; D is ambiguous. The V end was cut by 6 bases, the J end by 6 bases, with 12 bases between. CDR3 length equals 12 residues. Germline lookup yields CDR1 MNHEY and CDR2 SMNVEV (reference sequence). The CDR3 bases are TGTGCCAGCAGGAACTTCGCGGCCGAGCAGTACTTC. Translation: CASRNFAAEQYF.

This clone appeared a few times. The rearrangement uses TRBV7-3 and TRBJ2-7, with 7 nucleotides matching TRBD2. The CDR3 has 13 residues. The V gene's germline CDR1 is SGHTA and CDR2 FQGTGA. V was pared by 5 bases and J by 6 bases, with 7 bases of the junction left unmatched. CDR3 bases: TGTGCCAGCAGCGTTACTAGCGTCGGCGAGCAGTACTTC. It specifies CASSVTSVGEQYF.

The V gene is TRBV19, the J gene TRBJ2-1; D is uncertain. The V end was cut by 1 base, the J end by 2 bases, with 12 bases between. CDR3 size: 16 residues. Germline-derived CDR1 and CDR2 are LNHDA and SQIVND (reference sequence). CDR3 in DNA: TGTGCCAGTAGTATAGTTGCTAGTTTGCCCTACAATGAGCAGTTCTTC. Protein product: CASSIVASLPYNEQFF.

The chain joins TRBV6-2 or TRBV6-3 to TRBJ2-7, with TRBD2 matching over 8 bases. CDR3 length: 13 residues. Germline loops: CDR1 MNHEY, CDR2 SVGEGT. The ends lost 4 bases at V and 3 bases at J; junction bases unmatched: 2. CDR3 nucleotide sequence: TGTGCCAGCAGTTCTAGCGGGCTCTACGAGCAGTACTTC. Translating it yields CASSSSGLYEQYF.